The sequence of this T cell receptor beta chain was determined in a study of T cell responses to AZD1222 COVID-19 vaccine. The CDR3 is made up of 14 amino acids. The ends were cut back, 6 bases at V and 1 base at J, with 12 bases in the middle. In germline, CDR1 is ENHRY, CDR2 SYGVKD. Generated by immunoSEQ multiplex PCR, the TCRdb table keeps only in-frame clones and is missing some. This repertoire shows 120,000 to 150,000 clones, approximately 88% found once; its top ten account for over 13%. The sequence was collected from an adult in good health. The V gene is TRBV10-3, the J gene TRBJ1-1; D is possibly TRBD1 (5 bases). This specimen consisted of peripheral blood, obtained on day 0 of AZD1222 vaccination. The CDR3 reads CAIRQDSRNTEAFF. In DNA, the CDR3 is TGTGCCATCAGACAGGATTCTCGGAACACTGAAGCTTTCTTT.